Each of the 9 T cell receptor beta chains below was sequenced from the same sample in a study of blood T cell repertoires in COVID-19 (TCRdb year 2020). Libraries came from the immunoSEQ multiplex PCR assay. This immuneACCESS table, as held by TCRdb, lists in-frame sequences with V and J called but not all clones. Of the missing ones, under half trace to an unresolved V gene in checked studies; the others have no known cause. Within this sample are 250,000 or so clones, with roughly 87% of them counted one time only. The ten biggest clones cover roughly 4.8% of the sample. Sequenced sample: peripheral blood. Receptor source: a woman between 35 and 50 years old who had recovered from COVID-19.

The rearrangement links TRBV4-3 to TRBJ2-5; 11 bases are shared with TRBD2. Germline V gene data show CDR1 as LGHNA and CDR2 as YSLEER. V shed 0 bases, J shed 5 bases, and the junction held 5 bases outside the gene matches. This CDR3 is 16 amino acids long. The CDR3 loop is CASSQEVAGGPETQYF. The CDR3 coding sequence is TGCGCCAGCAGCCAAGAGGTAGCGGGAGGGCCGGAGACCCAGTACTTC.

The chain uses TRBV7-9 and TRBJ1-1; D is unresolved. Germline V gene data show CDR1 as SEHNR and CDR2 as FQNEAQ (reference sequence). The CDR3 runs 13 residues. V lost 4 bases and J lost 5, with 11 bases in between. CDR3 region: CASSSLSLTEAFF. The DNA for the CDR3 is TGTGCCAGCAGCTCACTTTCCCTTACTGAAGCTTTCTTT.

The chain combines TRBV6-5 with TRBJ1-4, with D possibly matching TRBD1 (5 bases). Trimming removed 2 bases at V and 8 bases at J, with 12 bases between. The length of the CDR3 is 14 residues. Germline loops: CDR1 MNHEY, CDR2 SVGAGI. The CDR3 loop reads CASSYVGVGEKLFF. For the CDR3, the DNA is TGTGCCAGCAGTTACGTAGGGGTGGGAGAAAAACTGTTTTTT.

This chain joins TRBV6-1 and TRBJ1-5; D unclear. Germline V gives CDR1 MNHNS, CDR2 SASEGT. The CDR3 is 14 amino acids. V was clipped by 1 base and J by 6 bases, with 10 bases between them. CDR3 nucleotide sequence: TGTGCCAGCAGTGAAGGGTATCGGGGTCAGCCCCAGCATTTT. It translates to CASSEGYRGQPQHF.

The V call is TRBV4-1, the J call TRBJ2-3; TRBD2 matches at 11 bases. Trimming cost V 0 bases and J 2 bases; bases outside gene matches: 4. The CDR3 runs to 17 residues. The germline V gene has CDR1 MGHRA and CDR2 YSYEKL. The CDR3 loop is CASSQESSGGPTDTQYF. The CDR3 region has the DNA TGCGCCAGCAGCCAAGAATCTAGCGGGGGGCCCACAGATACGCAGTATTTT.

The chain uses TRBV5-1 and TRBJ2-1; 8 positions agree with TRBD2. The CDR3 runs 17 residues. V lost 3 bases and J lost 9; bases outside the gene matches: 17. Germline CDR1 SGHRS, CDR2 YFSETQ. CDR3 amino acids: CASSSSLAGGPNSEQFF. In DNA, the CDR3 is TGCGCCAGCAGCTCTTCCTTGGCGGGGGGCCCAAATAGTGAGCAGTTCTTC.

This clone showed up just once. This chain connects TRBV6-5 to TRBJ1-5; 10 positions match TRBD1. The J segment lost 6 bases and the V segment lost 5 bases, leaving 4 bases of the junction unmatched. The CDR3 runs 14 residues. The germline V gene encodes CDR1 MNHEY and CDR2 SVGAGI. CDR3 in amino acids: CASSRQGAGQPQHF. CDR3 sequence (DNA): TGTGCCAGCAGTCGACAGGGGGCCGGTCAGCCCCAGCATTTT.

This clone appeared a few times. This chain uses TRBV5-1 with TRBJ1-4; possibly TRBD1 for D (6 bases). V lost 2 bases to trimming and J lost 8 bases, with 16 bases between them. This CDR3 has 15 residues. Germline lookup yields CDR1 SGHRS and CDR2 YFSETQ. CDR3 DNA sequence: TGCGCCAGCAGCTTCAACAGGGACCAGAGAGAAAAACTGTTTTTT. It is translated as CASSFNRDQREKLFF.

The chain carries TRBV7-7 and TRBJ2-2; 8 bases agree with TRBD2. The germline V gene encodes CDR1 SSHAT and CDR2 FNYEAQ (reference sequence). This CDR3 spans 17 amino acids. V trimming: 5 bases; J trimming: 0 bases; junction bases outside the gene matches: 8. The CDR3 reads CASSLRAGLANTGELFF. The CDR3 region has the DNA TGTGCCAGCAGCCTTAGAGCGGGACTAGCGAACACCGGGGAGCTGTTTTTT.